The clone carrying this TCR beta chain appeared once. Produced via immunoSEQ multiplex PCR; TCRdb's table is partial and in-frame only. The table has some 390,000 clones, roughly 91% seen once. The data stem from a study of blood T cell repertoires in COVID-19. Whole-study context: T cells, B-cell-depleted T cells, or PBMCs provided the cDNA or gDNA that served as material.

All enrollees were roughly 18 to 100 years old and from roughly 26 US areas. V lost 0 bases, J lost 9 bases, and 14 bases lay in between. This CDR3 region has 14 residues. Germline V CDR1 and CDR2: LGHDT, YNNKEL (reference sequence). This receptor was obtained from a woman aged 25 to 45 who had recovered from COVID-19. The chain is built from TRBV3-1 (or the pseudogene TRBV3-2) and TRBJ1-2; D perhaps matches TRBD1 (5 bases). Sequenced material: PBMCs or T cells enriched from blood (not recorded which). This CDR3 is CASSQEGRGWSYTF. DNA of the CDR3: TGTGCCAGCAGCCAAGAGGGGCGCGGATGGAGCTACACCTTC.